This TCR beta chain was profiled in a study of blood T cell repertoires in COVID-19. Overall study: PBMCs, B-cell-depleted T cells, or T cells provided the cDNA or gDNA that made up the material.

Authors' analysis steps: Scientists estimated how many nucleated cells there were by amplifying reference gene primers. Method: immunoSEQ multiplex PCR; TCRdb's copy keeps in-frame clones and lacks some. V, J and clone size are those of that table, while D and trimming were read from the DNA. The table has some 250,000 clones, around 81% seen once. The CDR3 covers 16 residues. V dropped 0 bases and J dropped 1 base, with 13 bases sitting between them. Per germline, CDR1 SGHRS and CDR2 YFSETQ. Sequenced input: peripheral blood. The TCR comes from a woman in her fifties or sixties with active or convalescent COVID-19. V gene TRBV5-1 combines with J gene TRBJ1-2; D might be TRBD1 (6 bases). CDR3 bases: TGCGCCAGCAGCTTGGGCTCTAACAGGGTTAACTATGGCTACACCTTC. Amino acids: CASSLGSNRVNYGYTF.